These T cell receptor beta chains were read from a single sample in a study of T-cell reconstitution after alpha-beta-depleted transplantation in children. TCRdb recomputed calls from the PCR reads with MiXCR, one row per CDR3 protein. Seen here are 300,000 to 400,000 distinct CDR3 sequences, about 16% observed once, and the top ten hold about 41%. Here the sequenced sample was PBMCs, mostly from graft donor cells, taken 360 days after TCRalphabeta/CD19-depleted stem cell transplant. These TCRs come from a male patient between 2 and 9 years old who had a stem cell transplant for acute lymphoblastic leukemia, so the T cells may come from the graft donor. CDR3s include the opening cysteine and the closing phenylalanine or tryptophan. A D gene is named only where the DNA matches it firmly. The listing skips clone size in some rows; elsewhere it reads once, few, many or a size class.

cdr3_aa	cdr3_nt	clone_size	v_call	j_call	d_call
CASSQDRLLSYTGELFF	TGTGCCAGCAGCCAAGATAGACTACTCTCTTACACCGGGGAGCTGTTTTTT	few	TRBV4-2	TRBJ2-2	.
CASRAGGRYNEQFF	TGTGCCAGCAGAGCGGGAGGTAGATACAATGAGCAGTTCTTC	few	TRBV7-3	TRBJ2-1	TRBD2
CSVRGLAGGPTPYEQYF	TGCAGCGTCCGGGGACTAGCGGGAGGACCGACTCCCTACGAGCAGTACTTC	.	TRBV29-1	TRBJ2-7	TRBD2
CASSLASILYEQYF	TGTGCCAGCAGTTTAGCTAGCATTTTATACGAGCAGTACTTC	once	TRBV28	TRBJ2-7	.
CASSQLWDLAGNTIYF	TGCGCCAGCAGCCAGTTATGGGATCTGGCTGGAAACACCATATATTTT	.	TRBV4-1	TRBJ1-3	.
CASSLAYWDGGNTEAFF	TGTGCCAGCAGCTTAGCGTACTGGGACGGAGGGAACACTGAAGCTTTCTTT	few	TRBV7-6	TRBJ1-1	.
CASSLAPGQMNTEAFF	TGTGCCAGCAGCTTGGCCCCGGGACAGATGAACACTGAAGCTTTCTTT	few	TRBV5-5	TRBJ1-1	TRBD1
CASSPELAGIIIEQFF	TGTGCCAGCAGCCCTGAACTAGCGGGAATAATTATTGAGCAGTTCTTC	few	TRBV7-8	TRBJ2-1	TRBD2
CASSPQGAGNEKLFF	TGCGCCAGCAGCCCTCAGGGGGCGGGTAATGAAAAACTGTTTTTT	.	TRBV23-1	TRBJ1-4	TRBD1
CSGRQGSGVETQYF	TGCAGTGGACGACAAGGGTCGGGTGTGGAGACCCAGTACTTC	.	TRBV20-1	TRBJ2-5	.
CSAPADYETQYF	TGCAGTGCTCCCGCCGACTACGAGACCCAGTACTTC	few	TRBV20-1	TRBJ2-5	.
CASSLEERTDTQYF	TGCGCCAGCAGCTTGGAGGAGCGCACAGATACGCAGTATTTT	many	TRBV5-1	TRBJ2-3	.
CVTSDPGLAGSYNEQFF	TGTGTCACCAGTGATCCCGGACTAGCTGGATCTTACAATGAGCAGTTCTTC	.	TRBV24-1	TRBJ2-1	TRBD2
CASSSRQPQHF	TGTGCCAGCAGTTCTCGGCAGCCCCAGCATTTT	.	TRBV28	TRBJ1-5	.
CASSPGTHYEQYF	TGTGCCAGCAGCCCCGGGACTCACTACGAGCAGTACTTC	.	TRBV4-2	TRBJ2-7	.
CASSPGTEAETQYF	TGTGCCAGCTCACCCGGGACAGAGGCGGAGACCCAGTACTTC	few	TRBV18	TRBJ2-5	TRBD1
CASSPPKRGRPTGELFF	TGTGCCAGCTCACCACCGAAGAGGGGGCGCCCCACCGGGGAGCTGTTTTTT	few	TRBV18	TRBJ2-2	TRBD1